These 21 T cell receptor beta chains came from one sample sequenced in a study of blood T cell repertoires in COVID-19. Repertoires were generated with immunoSEQ multiplex PCR, while TCRdb's copy carries only in-frame clones and drops some. The sample carries roughly 160,000 clones, approximately 86% recorded once. Sequenced: peripheral blood. All receptors derive from a woman older than 75 with COVID-19, enrolled during active disease.

This clone was seen just once. This chain links TRBV15 with TRBJ2-2; 13 bases align to TRBD2. V shed 1 base, J shed 7 bases, and the junction held 6 bases outside the gene matches. In germline, CDR1 is LNHNV, CDR2 YYDKDF (reference sequence). The CDR3 is made up of 17 amino acids. Here the CDR3 DNA reads TGTGCCACCAGCAGAGCCAGGACTAGCGGGAGAGACGGGGAGCTGTTTTTT. Amino acid sequence: CATSRARTSGRDGELFF.

Turning to this clone: The sample holds other DNA sequences that translate to the same CDR3. The chain combines TRBV5-1 with TRBJ2-2, with TRBD1 matching 11 bases. Germline loops: CDR1 SGHRS, CDR2 YFSETQ. V gave up 4 bases and J gave up 0 bases; unmatched junction bases: 2. The CDR3 extends over 16 amino acids. In nucleotides, the CDR3 is TGCGCCAGCAGCGGGGGACAGGGGGCGAACACCGGGGAGCTGTTTTTT. As protein: CASSGGQGANTGELFF.

The rearrangement joins TRBV25-1 to TRBJ1-6, with no clear D. The germline V gene encodes CDR1 MGHDK and CDR2 SYGVNS. V lost 9 bases, J lost 5 bases, and 11 bases lay in between. CDR3 size: 13 residues. CDR3 in amino acids: CASRGGNNSPLHF. CDR3 in DNA: TGTGCCAGTCGTGGCGGAAATAATTCACCCCTCCACTTT. The variable domain in full, completed from reference TRBV25-1 and TRBJ1-6, reads EADIYQTPRYLVIGTGKKITLECSQTMGHDKMYWYQQDPGMELHLIHYSYGVNSTEKGDLSSESTVSRIRTEHFPLTLESARPSHTSQYLCASRGGNNSPLHFGNGTRLTVT.

The rearrangement links TRBV5-1 to TRBJ2-5; D is ambiguous. The CDR3 runs 12 residues. Trimming removed 1 base at V and 4 bases at J, with 5 bases between. Germline lookup yields CDR1 SGHRS and CDR2 YFSETQ. The CDR3 nucleotides are TGCGCCAGCAGCTTGAGAGGAGAGACCCAGTACTTC. As protein: CASSLRGETQYF.

The chain carries TRBV9 and TRBJ2-1, with 7 bases matching TRBD2. CDR1 is SGDLS and CDR2 is YYNGEE in the germline V gene. CDR3 size: 17 residues. V lost 1 base, J lost 0 bases, and 7 bases stayed unmatched. CDR3 amino acids: CASSVSVGGSSYNEQFF. CDR3 bases: TGTGCCAGCAGCGTATCGGTGGGGGGGAGCTCCTACAATGAGCAGTTCTTC. Full variable domain (outside the CDR3, taken from reference TRBV9 and TRBJ2-1): DSGVTQTPKHLITATGQRVTLRCSPRSGDLSVYWYQQSLDQGLQFLIQYYNGEERAKGNILERFSAQQFPDLHSELNLSSLELGDSALYFCASSVSVGGSSYNEQFFGPGTRLTVL.

The gene calls are TRBV9 and TRBJ1-1; 7 bases are a match to TRBD1. Losses at the gene ends were 3 bases for V and 7 bases for J; bases not matched to a gene: 3. From germline, CDR1 is SGDLS and CDR2 YYNGEE. CDR3 length equals 12 residues. Written as DNA, the CDR3 is TGTGCCAGCAGCGCGACAGGGAATGAAGCTTTCTTT. It encodes CASSATGNEAFF.

The chain is built from TRBV2 and TRBJ1-4, with 7 bases that match TRBD1. CDR1 SNHLY and CDR2 FYNNEI come from the germline V gene. The J segment lost 12 bases and the V segment lost 4 bases, leaving 8 bases of the junction unmatched. CDR3 length equals 13 residues. The CDR3 reads CASSADRIPELFF. CDR3 nucleotides: TGTGCCAGCAGTGCGGACAGGATCCCTGAACTGTTTTTT.

The chain recombines TRBV15 with TRBJ2-5; 8 bases are a match to TRBD2. V trimming: 0 bases; J trimming: 4 bases; junction bases outside the gene matches: 4. The CDR3 is made up of 15 amino acids. Germline-derived CDR1 and CDR2 are LNHNV and YYDKDF (reference sequence). CDR3 in amino acids: CATSRDGLAGETQYF. CDR3 nucleotides: TGTGCCACCAGCAGAGATGGCCTAGCGGGAGAGACCCAGTACTTC.

This chain uses TRBV5-1 with TRBJ1-1; D not resolved. The germline gives CDR1 SGHRS, CDR2 YFSETQ. CDR3 length: 14 amino acids. Trimming left V 4 bases short and J 2 bases short, with 12 bases between. CDR3 bases: TGCGCCAGCAGCCTCGACGGGAGAAACACTGAAGCTTTCTTT. Translated: CASSLDGRNTEAFF.

V and J are TRBV7-2 and TRBJ2-7; D not certain. Germline V gives CDR1 SGHTA, CDR2 FQGNSA. V lost 3 bases and J 3 bases, leaving 12 bases between the germline ends. The CDR3 loop spans 14 amino acids. The CDR3 coding sequence is TGTGCCAGCAGCTTCCAGTCTTCTAGCTACGAGCAGTACTTC. Translation gives CASSFQSSSYEQYF.

The CDR3 bases are TGTGCCAGCAGTTTAGCCAGGGGGCGGCTGGGATTTCAGGGCTATGGCTACACCTTC. It codes for CASSLARGRLGFQGYGYTF. The rearrangement links TRBV2 to TRBJ1-2; TRBD1 agrees at 8 bases. With 5 bases clipped from V and 4 bases from J, the junction kept 21 bases outside the gene matches. CDR3 size: 19 residues. Germline CDR1 and CDR2: SNHLY and FYNNEI. Full variable domain (rest looked up from reference TRBV2 and TRBJ1-2): EPEVTQTPSHQVTQMGQEVILRCVPISNHLYFYWYRQILGQKVEFLVSFYNNEISEKSEIFDDQFSVERPDGSNFTLKIRSTKLEDSAMYFCASSLARGRLGFQGYGYTFGSGTRLTVV.

There are a few counts of this clone. V usage is TRBV5-4 and J usage is TRBJ1-2; D is perhaps TRBD1 (6 bases). Trimming removed 0 bases at V and 7 bases at J, with 16 bases between. Germline V gene data show CDR1 as SGHNT and CDR2 as YYREEE (reference sequence). The CDR3 extends over 15 amino acids. DNA for the CDR3: TGTGCCAGCAGCTTGGTTAACAGGGTGGAAGGTGGCTACACCTTC. Amino acid sequence: CASSLVNRVEGGYTF.

The sample holds one count of this clone. This chain joins TRBV4-1 and TRBJ1-2, with TRBD1 identical over 7 bases. Germline V lookup: CDR1 MGHRA, CDR2 YSYEKL. CDR3 size: 15 residues. Trimming removed 1 base from V and 2 bases from J; junction bases left unmatched: 4. CDR3 sequence: CASSQGDRTNYGYTF. The DNA of the CDR3 is TGCGCCAGCAGCCAAGGGGACAGAACCAACTATGGCTACACCTTC.

This chain joins TRBV7-6 and TRBJ2-7; weak D call: TRBD1 (6 bases). Trimming shortened V by 4 bases and J by 2 bases, and 15 bases separated the two germline ends. The CDR3 is 15 residues long. The germline V gene has CDR1 SGHVS and CDR2 FNYEAQ. CDR3 region: CASSSQPGAAYEQYF. For the CDR3, the DNA is TGTGCCAGCAGCTCGCAACCAGGGGCCGCCTACGAGCAGTACTTC.

The genes are TRBV3-1 (or the pseudogene TRBV3-2) and TRBJ2-5, with 10 bases lining up with TRBD1. Germline V gives CDR1 LGHDT, CDR2 YNNKEL (reference sequence). Trimming removed 2 bases from V and 2 bases from J; junction bases left unmatched: 5. The CDR3 contains 16 residues. CDR3 in amino acids: CASSQRTGGWQETQYF. The CDR3, as DNA: TGTGCCAGCAGCCAACGGACAGGGGGTTGGCAAGAGACCCAGTACTTC.

Turning to this clone: One end of the junction varies from germline; a read error may be responsible. The chain recombines TRBV5-1 with TRBJ2-7; D is possibly TRBD2 (6 bases). This CDR3 spans 13 amino acids. Germline lookup yields CDR1 SGHRS and CDR2 YFSETQ. CDR3 in DNA: TGCGCCACCAGCTTGGGTGGAGGGCTTGAGCAGTACTTC. Protein: CATSLGGGLEQYF. The variable domain in full, completed from reference TRBV5-1 and TRBJ2-7, reads KAGVTQTPRYLIKTRGQQVTLSCSPISGHRSVSWYQQTPGQGLQFLFEYFSETQRNKGNFPGRFSGRQFSNSRSEMNVSTLELGDSALYLCATSLGGGLEQYFGPGTRLTVT.

The chain is built from TRBV5-8 and TRBJ1-5; a possible D gene is TRBD1 (5 bases). The ends were cut back, 0 bases at V and 5 bases at J, with 15 bases in the middle. The CDR3 has 16 residues. Germline CDR1 reads SGHTS; CDR2 reads YDEGEE. As DNA, the CDR3 is TGTGCCAGCAGCTTGGGGTACGTCAGGGTCGATCAGCCCCAGCATTTT. Protein sequence: CASSLGYVRVDQPQHF.

The J gene is TRBJ2-3, the V gene TRBV18; TRBD2 matches at 10 bases. The CDR3 totals 15 residues. The J segment lost 4 bases and the V segment lost 2 bases, leaving 3 bases of the junction unmatched. Germline V CDR1 and CDR2: KGHSH, LQKENI. The CDR3, as DNA: TGTGCCAGCTCACCAGCTAGCGGGAGTTCAGATACGCAGTATTTT. It codes for CASSPASGSSDTQYF.

The rearrangement uses TRBV5-6 and TRBJ2-2; D is perhaps TRBD2 (5 bases). This CDR3 contains 16 residues. Trimming left V 0 bases short and J 8 bases short, with 17 bases between. Looked up from germline, CDR1 is SGHDT and CDR2 is YYEEEE. CDR3 DNA sequence: TGTGCCAGCAGCTTGGTGTTAGCGCGCAACGCGGGGGAGCTGTTTTTT. It codes for CASSLVLARNAGELFF.

This chain joins TRBV7-2 and TRBJ2-5, with TRBD1 matching over 8 bases. Germline V gives CDR1 SGHTA, CDR2 FQGNSA. V was pared by 1 base and J by 6 bases, with 13 bases of the junction left unmatched. CDR3 size: 17 residues. The CDR3 spells CASSLGSDRALGKTQYF. CDR3 DNA: TGTGCCAGCAGCTTAGGGTCGGACAGGGCTCTTGGGAAGACCCAGTACTTC.

The rearrangement uses TRBV14 and TRBJ2-7, with 11 bases aligning to TRBD2. The CDR3 runs to 16 residues. Trimming removed 1 base from V and 2 bases from J; junction bases left unmatched: 4. Germline CDR1 reads SGHDN; CDR2 reads FVKESK. The CDR3 DNA is TGTGCCAGCAGCCAAGTTGGGACTAGCGGAACCTACGAGCAGTACTTC. Its translation is CASSQVGTSGTYEQYF.